This T cell receptor (beta chain) was recorded in a study of T cell responses to AZD1222 COVID-19 vaccine. Comments on this clone: Antigen: not known.

The repertoire was sequenced with immunoSEQ multiplex PCR; TCRdb's copy has only in-frame clones and lacks some. The table shows over 130,000 clones, with almost 95% occurring only once. Study-wide points: An increase in Spike-specific TCR breadth and depth was observed after two AZD1222 doses. Dominant CD4 TCR responses targeted spike regions 160-218 and 743-854. Sampling captured repertoires only after the peak T cell response.

The specimen comprised peripheral blood, sampled 28 days after the second AZD1222 dose. The TCR sequence derives from an adult who received the AZD1222 COVID-19 vaccine.

The CDR3 DNA reads TGCGCCAGCAGCTTCAGGAGTCTGTCCGGGAACACTGAAGCTTTCTTT. It encodes CASSFRSLSGNTEAFF. This chain links TRBV5-1 with TRBJ1-1; D gene ambiguous. The CDR3 runs to 16 residues. The ends were cut back, 2 bases at V and 1 base at J, with 15 bases in the middle. In germline, CDR1 is SGHRS, CDR2 YFSETQ.